This TCR beta chain is from a study of CD8 T cells in ankylosing spondylitis. Points from the study as a whole: A TCR beta motif of 8 or 9 highly homologous variants appeared characteristic of ankylosing spondylitis blood. Several of the motif variants were reported before in synovial fluid and blood from reactive arthritis. Significantly higher representation of disease-linked clones was reported for matched ankylosing spondylitis synovial fluid.

With respect to this clonotype: No antigen is known for it.

Libraries for TCR beta were made by quantitative 5'-RACE with molecular barcodes. TCRdb used MiXCR to reprocess the 5' RACE reads, holding one entry per CDR3 protein. Of 200,000 or so distinct CDR3 sequences listed, more than 25% are singletons. Germline assignment: CDR1 SQVTM and CDR2 ANQGSEA. The CDR3 has 14 residues. Trimming pared 8 bases from V and 0 bases from J, leaving 15 bases between. The sequence came from a male donor with ankylosing spondylitis or in good health (not recorded which). Material: blood, either unsorted or a sorted T cell fraction (not recorded which). The genes are TRBV29-1 and TRBJ2-3; D assignment may be TRBD1 or TRBD2 (7 bases each). CDR3 region: CSIQGGTSTDTQYF. CDR3 DNA: TGCAGCATTCAGGGGGGGACTAGCACAGATACGCAGTATTTT.